What follows are 18 T cell receptor beta chains derived from one specimen sequenced in a study of memory CD4+ T cells and cytomegalovirus serostatus. Using immunoSEQ multiplex PCR, the repertoire was profiled, and TCRdb retains in-frame clones only, with some absent. In the table there are around 38,000 clones, less than 80% of which are singletons. Single viable CD3+CD4+CD8-CD45RO+ cells were sorted as the memory CD4+ T cells. Sequences were obtained from memory CD4+ T cells from blood. The receptors originated from an adult in good health and CMV-seronegative.

The genes are TRBV15 and TRBJ1-3, with D unclear. Trimming removed 0 bases at V and 9 bases at J, with 9 bases between. This CDR3 contains 13 residues. In germline, CDR1 is LNHNV, CDR2 YYDKDF (reference sequence). CDR3 sequence: CATSRDVQSTIYF. Here the CDR3 DNA reads TGTGCCACCAGCAGAGATGTACAGTCCACCATATATTTT.

This chain joins TRBV28 and TRBJ1-1, with D hard to call. This CDR3 comprises 14 residues. From germline, CDR1 is MDHEN and CDR2 SYDVKM. V lost 2 bases and J 7 bases, leaving 14 bases between the germline ends. DNA of the CDR3: TGTGCCAGCAGTTTACTGCAGAAGTACAGTGAAGCTTTCTTT. Residues: CASSLLQKYSEAFF.

The chain couples TRBV7-2 to TRBJ1-1; a weak D match, TRBD1 (6 bases). CDR1 SGHTA and CDR2 FQGNSA come from the germline V gene. The CDR3 is 15 residues long. Trimming took 4 bases from V and 7 from J, leaving 19 bases between them. CDR3 region: CASSSPFRDTGEAFF. The CDR3 DNA is TGTGCCAGCAGCTCCCCGTTTCGGGACACAGGTGAAGCTTTCTTT.

This sequence joins TRBV9 and TRBJ2-4, with D possibly being TRBD1 (7 bases). This CDR3 is built from 17 residues. Trimming pared 3 bases from V and 2 bases from J, leaving 18 bases between. The germline V gene has CDR1 SGDLS and CDR2 YYNGEE. This chain's CDR3 is CASSAMDRRGTKNIQYF. DNA for the CDR3: TGTGCCAGCAGCGCCATGGACAGGCGCGGGACCAAAAACATTCAGTACTTC.

The genes are TRBV9 and TRBJ2-7; D possibly corresponds to TRBD2 (6 bases). The CDR3 length is 13 residues. V lost 4 bases and J 7 bases, leaving 15 bases between the germline ends. Germline V gene lookup returns CDR1 SGDLS and CDR2 YYNGEE. The CDR3 sequence: CASSPRGAGEQYF. The CDR3 bases are TGTGCCAGCAGCCCCCGCGGGGCCGGAGAGCAGTACTTC.

This clone was observed a few times. The chain has TRBV19 and TRBJ2-7, with TRBD2 identical over 12 bases. The CDR3 consists of 15 residues. V dropped 4 bases and J dropped 5; count of bases not matched to a gene: 6. Germline V CDR1 and CDR2: LNHDA, SQIVND (reference sequence). The CDR3 here is CASSTASGRGNEQYF. DNA for the CDR3: TGTGCCAGTAGTACGGCTAGCGGGAGGGGGAACGAGCAGTACTTC.

This rearrangement joins TRBV30 to TRBJ1-3, with unresolved D. The length of the CDR3 is 13 residues. Trimming left V 7 bases short and J 0 bases short, with 10 bases between. CDR1 is GTSNPN, CDR2 SVGIG, per germline (reference sequence). The CDR3 DNA sequence: TGTGCCTTGGGCTCTAACTCTGGAAACACCATATATTTT. As protein: CALGSNSGNTIYF.

This chain links TRBV27 with TRBJ1-1; D remains ambiguous. Germline values: CDR1 MNHEY, CDR2 SMNVEV (reference sequence). V lost 8 bases and J lost 1, with 8 bases in between. The CDR3 totals 12 residues. The DNA of the CDR3 is TGTGCCAGCGGTGCCCGGAACACTGAAGCTTTCTTT. As protein: CASGARNTEAFF.

The chain combines TRBV18 with TRBJ2-3; 11 bases fit TRBD2. Looked up from germline, CDR1 is KGHSH and CDR2 is LQKENI. The CDR3 runs to 15 residues. After removal of 5 bases from V and 4 bases from J, the junction contained 5 bases not matched to a gene. The CDR3 loop reads CASSSTSGSPDTQYF. The CDR3 coding sequence is TGTGCCAGCTCATCAACTAGCGGGAGTCCAGATACGCAGTATTTT.

The V call is TRBV5-6, the J call TRBJ2-7, with 7 bases fitting TRBD1. CDR3 length: 14 amino acids. Looked up from germline, CDR1 is SGHDT and CDR2 is YYEEEE. With V trimmed by 2 bases and J by 7 bases, 9 bases remained unmatched. The CDR3 sequence: CASSLINRGSEQYF. CDR3 nucleotide sequence: TGTGCCAGCAGCTTAATCAACAGGGGTAGTGAGCAGTACTTC.

V and J are TRBV13 and TRBJ2-3, with a possible D match to TRBD2 (6 bases). From germline, CDR1 is PRHDT and CDR2 FYEKMQ (reference sequence). V was trimmed by 1 base and J by 2 bases, leaving 22 bases between them. CDR3 size: 19 residues. CDR3 residues: CASSLVVGSGAPYTDTQYF. The CDR3 DNA follows: TGTGCCAGCAGCTTAGTGGTGGGTAGCGGAGCCCCGTACACAGATACGCAGTATTTT.

The chain couples TRBV2 to TRBJ1-5; tentatively, D is TRBD1 (5 bases). Trimming cost V 5 bases and J 2 bases, with 16 bases left between them. Germline assignment: CDR1 SNHLY and CDR2 FYNNEI. This CDR3 spans 16 amino acids. CDR3 loop: CASSPTGGEGNQPQHF. CDR3 nucleotide sequence: TGTGCCAGCAGTCCTACCGGGGGGGAGGGCAATCAGCCCCAGCATTTT.

V is TRBV5-6 and J is TRBJ2-7; no clear D gene. Germline V gene data show CDR1 as SGHDT and CDR2 as YYEEEE. The V end was cut by 2 bases, the J end by 0 bases, with 3 bases between. The CDR3 totals 12 residues. The CDR3 here is CASSFGSYEQYF. CDR3 DNA: TGTGCCAGCAGCTTTGGCTCCTACGAGCAGTACTTC.

V is TRBV10-1 and J is TRBJ2-7; TRBD2 matches 14 bases. J lost 9 bases, V lost 5 bases, and 3 bases had no gene match. CDR1 is WNHNN and CDR2 is SYGVQD in the germline V gene (reference sequence). The length of the CDR3 is 13 residues. Written as DNA, the CDR3 is TGCGCCAGCAGTCCGGGACTAGCGGGAGTGCAGTACTTC. It translates to CASSPGLAGVQYF.

This rearrangement joins TRBV30 to TRBJ2-2; possible D gene TRBD2, 5 bases. The CDR3 sequence is 11 residues long. Germline V gene data show CDR1 as GTSNPN and CDR2 as SVGIG (reference sequence). With 4 bases removed from V and 8 bases from J, the gap between germline ends came to 8 bases. CDR3 DNA sequence: TGTGCCTGGATGGGAGTAGGGGAGCTGTTTTTT. It codes for CAWMGVGELFF.

The chain couples TRBV28 to TRBJ2-7; TRBD1 aligns across 7 bases. Germline-derived CDR1 and CDR2 are MDHEN and SYDVKM. The junction had 11 bases not matched to a gene; V was cut back by 3 bases and J by 6 bases. CDR3 length: 15 amino acids. CDR3 residues: CASSFTGTARLEQYF. The CDR3 coding sequence is TGTGCCAGCAGTTTCACCGGGACAGCTCGTCTCGAGCAGTACTTC.

The chain joins TRBV28 to TRBJ1-2; perhaps TRBD1 as D (6 bases). Germline CDR1 MDHEN, CDR2 SYDVKM. CDR3 size: 18 residues. Trimming shortened V by 2 bases and J by 0 bases, and 19 bases separated the two germline ends. CDR3 amino acids: CASSLTLPGGATNYGYTF. The CDR3 DNA reads TGTGCCAGCAGTTTAACCCTCCCCGGGGGCGCCACTAACTATGGCTACACCTTC.

J is TRBJ2-5 and V is TRBV15; 7 positions agree with TRBD1. Germline V gene data show CDR1 as LNHNV and CDR2 as YYDKDF (reference sequence). V lost 4 bases and J lost 4; bases outside the gene matches: 9. This CDR3 has 15 residues. CDR3 DNA: TGTGCCACCAGCACAAACCCCGGGACAGTAGAGACCCAGTACTTC. This encodes CATSTNPGTVETQYF.